Below are 5 T cell receptor beta chains sequenced from a single sample in a study of regulatory T cells in long-lasting Graves disease. Specified time point: newly diagnosed GD, antithyroid drugs for less than 3 months. The TCR library used RNA extracted from PBMCs. TCR beta libraries were built with iRepertoire HTBI primers and Arm-PCR of CDR3 regions. TCRdb used MiXCR to reprocess the multiplex PCR reads, holding one entry per CDR3 protein. The sample shows about 530,000 distinct CDR3 sequences, about 16% of them seen only once. The sample also formed part of further work on T cells in Graves' hyperthyroidism and ophthalmopathy.

Source: peripheral blood mononuclear cells (PBMCs), taken at new diagnosis, from a patient treated with antithyroid drugs. The source is a woman aged 35-60 years with Graves disease.

In its sample, this clonotype was seen many times. The V call is TRBV6-2 or TRBV6-3, the J call TRBJ2-1; D possibly corresponds to TRBD2 (6 bases). From germline, CDR1 is MNHEY and CDR2 SVGEGT. V lost 0 bases, J lost 7 bases, and 19 bases lay in between. CDR3 length equals 17 residues. The CDR3 protein is CASSYSYRGTGENEQFF. The CDR3 nucleotides read TGTGCCAGCAGTTACTCATATAGGGGTACGGGGGAAAATGAGCAGTTCTTC.

The table lists this clonotype with many counts. The chain uses TRBV30 and TRBJ2-1, with 10 bases identical to TRBD2. Trimming at V came to 2 bases and at J to 6 bases, leaving 4 bases not matched to a gene. The CDR3 spans 14 residues. Germline loops: CDR1 GTSNPN, CDR2 SVGIG (reference sequence). The CDR3 DNA reads as TGTGCCTGGAGTAGCGGGGGGGCCGTCAATGAGCAGTTCTTC. It translates to CAWSSGGAVNEQFF.

The chain has TRBV28 and TRBJ2-7; TRBD2 agrees at 7 bases. From germline, CDR1 is MDHEN and CDR2 SYDVKM. The junction had 8 bases not matched to a gene; V was cut back by 6 bases and J by 3 bases. The CDR3 extends over 14 amino acids. CDR3 loop: CASRDPGGGYEQYF. The DNA of the CDR3 is TGTGCCAGCAGGGATCCGGGGGGAGGCTACGAGCAGTACTTC.

This clonotype was counted at least ten times. The chain joins TRBV28 to TRBJ2-5; TRBD2 aligns across 16 bases. The CDR3 sequence is 18 residues long. The trim removed 4 bases at V and 3 bases at J, leaving 8 bases unmatched. From germline, CDR1 is MDHEN and CDR2 SYDVKM. The CDR3 DNA follows: TGTGCCAGCAGTTCCTCGGGACTAGCGGGGGGGTTGAAAGAGACCCAGTACTTC. This translates into CASSSSGLAGGLKETQYF.

On this clonotype: The junction departs from the called germline gene at one end, perhaps through a read error. The V call is TRBV7-9, the J call TRBJ2-3; unclear D gene. The CDR3 sequence is 14 residues long. Germline V CDR1 and CDR2: SEHNR, FQNEAQ (reference sequence). The CDR3 region has the DNA TGTGCCAGCAGTTTAGTGGTACTAACAGATACGCAGTATTTT. It is translated as CASSLVVLTDTQYF.